Listed below are T cell receptor beta chains from one sample, sequenced in a study of identical twins. TCRdb independently ran MiXCR on the 5' RACE reads; one entry per CDR3 protein. The repertoire holds a few hundred thousand distinct CDR3 sequences, with about 9% as singletons. Another study also made use of these data, one on yellow fever vaccine responses in identical twins.

The sequenced material came from CD8+ T cells sorted from blood. These receptor sequences come from a woman aged 18-30 years in good health. The CDR3 runs from the conserved cysteine through the conserved F or W. D genes are given only for firm matches. Expanded clones are given a class, and other clones once, few, many or no size at all.

d_call j_call v_call clone_size cdr3_aa cdr3_nt
. TRBJ2-3 TRBV5-1 many CASSPRGADTQYF TGCGCCAGCAGTCCAAGGGGCGCAGATACGCAGTATTTT
. TRBJ2-1 TRBV24-1 few CATSDLPDNEQFF TGTGCCACCAGTGATTTGCCGGACAATGAGCAGTTCTTC
. TRBJ2-3 TRBV11-2 few CASTFRVDTQYF TGTGCCAGCACCTTCAGGGTAGATACGCAGTATTTT
TRBD2 TRBJ2-5 TRBV15 many CATSRDFSGGQETQYF TGTGCCACCAGCAGAGATTTCTCGGGGGGGCAAGAGACCCAGTACTTC
TRBD2 TRBJ2-4 TRBV2 many CASSDWTSVENIQYF TGTGCCAGCAGCGACTGGACTAGCGTCGAAAACATTCAGTACTTC
. TRBJ2-7 TRBV15 few CATSRDISGTTPYEQYF TGTGCCACCAGCAGAGACATTAGCGGAACCACCCCCTACGAGCAGTACTTC
TRBD2 TRBJ2-2 TRBV7-8 many CASSLGLANTGELFF TGTGCCAGCAGCTTGGGACTAGCGAACACCGGGGAGCTGTTTTTT
. TRBJ1-2 TRBV29-1 many CSVVGGYGYTF TGCAGCGTTGTGGGCGGGTATGGCTACACCTTC
TRBD1 TRBJ2-7 TRBV20-1 many CSAQDRGIYEQYF TGCAGTGCTCAGGACAGGGGAATATACGAGCAGTACTTC
TRBD1 TRBJ2-7 TRBV15 many CATSRLDRDQEQYF TGTGCCACCAGCAGGCTAGACAGGGATCAGGAGCAGTACTTC
TRBD1 TRBJ2-7 TRBV27 . CASSSDRTYYEQYF TGTGCCAGCAGTTCGGACAGGACCTACTACGAGCAGTACTTC
. TRBJ2-3 TRBV20-1 . CSATDDSSTDTQYF TGCAGTGCTACGGATGATTCTAGCACAGATACGCAGTATTTT
TRBD1 TRBJ2-1 TRBV5-6 few CASSFRGQGRYNEQFF TGTGCCAGCAGCTTCCGCGGACAGGGTCGATACAATGAGCAGTTCTTC
TRBD2 TRBJ2-1 TRBV4-1 . CASRQLGLAGDQNNEQFF TGCGCCAGCAGACAACTGGGACTAGCGGGGGACCAGAACAATGAGCAGTTCTTC
. TRBJ2-7 TRBV3-1 many CASSQEAGHLYEQYF TGTGCCAGCAGCCAAGAGGCGGGACACCTCTACGAGCAGTACTTC
TRBD2 TRBJ2-7 TRBV4-3 . CASSHGILAGVYEQYF TGCGCCAGCAGCCACGGGATACTAGCGGGGGTATACGAGCAGTACTTC
. TRBJ2-3 TRBV11-2 . CASSLGQSTASPWMDTQYF TGTGCCAGCAGCTTAGGACAGTCCACTGCAAGCCCCTGGATGGATACGCAGTATTTT
TRBD1 TRBJ1-2 TRBV24-1 few CATSDFPGQGLEF TGTGCCACCAGTGATTTCCCGGGACAGGGTTTGGAATTC
TRBD2 TRBJ2-1 TRBV4-3 . CASSQSRTSVGNEQFF TGCGCCAGCAGCCAATCCCGGACTAGCGTGGGCAATGAGCAGTTCTTC
. TRBJ2-3 TRBV29-1 few CSVEEGRPDTQYF TGCAGCGTTGAGGAGGGGAGGCCAGATACGCAGTATTTT
TRBD2 TRBJ2-3 TRBV27 . CASSHPGSGSTDTQYF TGTGCCAGCAGTCATCCCGGTAGCGGGAGCACAGATACGCAGTATTTT
TRBD2 TRBJ2-1 TRBV10-3 many CAITDSGRGDNEQFF TGTGCCATCACCGATAGCGGGAGGGGTGACAATGAGCAGTTCTTC
TRBD1 TRBJ1-1 TRBV27 few CASSSIGQGPEAFF TGTGCCAGCAGTTCCATCGGACAGGGCCCTGAAGCTTTCTTT
. TRBJ2-7 TRBV6-2/TRBV6-3 few CASSYSSRYEQYF TGTGCCAGCAGTTACTCGTCTCGCTACGAGCAGTACTTC
. TRBJ1-4 TRBV29-1 many CSVAGRSANEKLFF TGCAGCGTTGCAGGGAGGTCGGCTAATGAAAAACTGTTTTTT
. TRBJ2-3 TRBV7-8 many CASSLVERADTQYF TGTGCCAGCAGCTTAGTGGAGCGGGCAGATACGCAGTATTTT
. TRBJ2-3 TRBV7-8 many CASSLAAAHTDTQYF TGTGCCAGCAGCTTAGCGGCAGCACACACAGATACGCAGTATTTT
. TRBJ2-5 TRBV7-9 . CASSLAIGLVETQYF TGTGCCAGCAGCTTAGCGATTGGATTAGTGGAGACCCAGTACTTC
. TRBJ2-7 TRBV11-2 . CASSLGGLLSEQYF TGTGCCAGCAGCTTGGGGGGACTCCTCTCGGAGCAGTACTTC
. TRBJ2-7 TRBV7-9 few CASSLALGLVEEQYF TGTGCCAGCAGCTTAGCGCTGGGGCTGGTGGAGGAGCAGTACTTC
TRBD2 TRBJ2-1 TRBV4-3 few CASSQSLLAGGQDEQFF TGCGCCAGCAGCCAGAGCCTACTAGCGGGAGGGCAAGATGAGCAGTTCTTC
. TRBJ2-3 TRBV29-1 few CSVEIPPEEGGTDTQYF TGCAGCGTTGAAATCCCCCCGGAGGAGGGAGGCACAGATACGCAGTATTTT
TRBD1 TRBJ2-2 TRBV10-2 few CASSDWTGANTGELFF TGCGCCAGCAGTGACTGGACAGGGGCGAACACCGGGGAGCTGTTTTTT
. TRBJ2-7 TRBV27 few CASSLAGTRSYEQYF TGTGCCAGCAGTTTAGCAGGGACGAGATCCTACGAGCAGTACTTC
. TRBJ1-1 TRBV12-3/TRBV12-4 many CASSPSGAETYYLGTEAFF TGTGCCAGCAGTCCTAGTGGGGCAGAGACGTATTATTTGGGCACTGAAGCTTTCTTT
TRBD1 TRBJ1-1 TRBV7-9 many CASSLVGQGLNTEAFF TGTGCCAGCAGCTTAGTTGGACAGGGTTTGAACACTGAAGCTTTCTTT
. TRBJ2-1 TRBV25-1 . CASSTSNHPYNEQFF TGTGCCAGCAGTACTAGTAACCATCCCTACAATGAGCAGTTCTTC
. TRBJ1-2 TRBV12-3/TRBV12-4 many CASSFGGLSYTF TGTGCCAGCAGTTTTGGGGGCTTGAGCTACACCTTC
. TRBJ1-1 TRBV6-5 many CASSSGDEAFF TGTGCCAGCAGTTCGGGGGACGAAGCTTTCTTT
TRBD1 TRBJ2-7 TRBV5-4 few CASSGGTGNYEQYF TGTGCCAGCAGCGGGGGGACAGGGAACTACGAGCAGTACTTC
. TRBJ2-2 TRBV3-1 few CASTRGNSGAQLFF TGTGCCAGCACCCGGGGGAATAGCGGCGCCCAGCTGTTTTTT
TRBD1 TRBJ2-7 TRBV29-1 . CSVTLGQPGTYEQYF TGCAGCGTGACCCTGGGACAGCCAGGGACCTACGAGCAGTACTTC
. TRBJ2-2 TRBV7-9 . CASSSRSSAGTGELFF TGTGCCAGCAGCTCCCGGTCCTCAGCAGGGACCGGGGAGCTGTTTTTT
. TRBJ2-1 TRBV29-1 many CSYGSGPYNEQFF TGCAGCTATGGTAGCGGCCCCTACAATGAGCAGTTCTTC
. TRBJ2-1 TRBV11-2 many CASSPTSYNEQFF TGTGCCAGCAGCCCTACTTCCTACAATGAGCAGTTCTTC
TRBD2 TRBJ2-1 TRBV7-3 . CASSPSGGAAYNEQFF TGTGCCAGCAGCCCAAGCGGGGGGGCGGCCTACAATGAGCAGTTCTTC
TRBD2 TRBJ2-5 TRBV29-1 many CSVDYVLAEETQYF TGCAGCGTTGACTATGTACTAGCGGAAGAGACCCAGTACTTC
. TRBJ2-7 TRBV28 few CASSLLRSYEQYF TGTGCCAGCAGTTTGCTCCGCTCCTACGAGCAGTACTTC
. TRBJ2-7 TRBV29-1 . CSVEVAGFYEQYF TGCAGCGTTGAAGTGGCAGGGTTCTACGAGCAGTACTTC
. TRBJ1-2 TRBV27 many CASSLGQGYGYTF TGTGCCAGCAGTTTAGGGCAGGGCTATGGCTACACCTTC
. TRBJ2-7 TRBV5-1 many CASSLRGRTYEQYF TGCGCCAGCAGCTTGAGGGGCAGGACCTACGAGCAGTACTTC